This T cell receptor beta chain was captured by sequencing in a study of T cells after yellow fever vaccination. General study results and limits: The secondary response peaked faster, at day 5 versus 15, but was weaker.

V lost 1 base and J 4 bases, leaving 17 bases between the germline ends. The CDR3 consists of 15 residues. Germline V gene data show CDR1 as DFQATT and CDR2 as SNEGSKA (reference sequence). From the 5' RACE reads, TCRdb called clonotypes with MiXCR, one entry per CDR3 protein. The top ten clones hold around 15% of a sample with almost 600,000 distinct CDR3 sequences, around an eighth of them seen once. Concerning this clonotype itself: The antigen is not known.

The V and J genes are TRBV20-1 and TRBJ2-7; D perhaps matches TRBD1 (6 bases). The sequence was collected from a man aged 30-40 years who received the YFV17D yellow fever vaccine. The sample here was PBMCs, taken on the day of the yellow fever booster vaccination. The CDR3 reads CSARGPTGGAYEQYF. The DNA of the CDR3 is TGCAGTGCTAGAGGCCCGACAGGAGGCGCATACGAGCAGTACTTC.